These 11 T cell receptor beta chains came from one sample sequenced in a study of T cell responses to AZD1222 COVID-19 vaccine. Sequenced by immunoSEQ multiplex PCR; TCRdb stores in-frame clones only, minus some. The sample carries roughly 170,000 clones, 85% to 90% recorded once. This material consisted of peripheral blood, taken on day 0 of AZD1222 vaccination. These TCRs come from an adult in good health.

The chain employs TRBV27 and TRBJ1-2; D perhaps matches TRBD1 (6 bases). The V gene lost 9 bases and the J gene lost 7 bases, with 21 bases spanning the gap. The CDR3 contains 14 residues. Germline loops: CDR1 MNHEY, CDR2 SMNVEV (reference sequence). CDR3 protein: CASTPAKGVFGYTF. CDR3 bases: TGTGCCAGTACCCCCGCCAAGGGGGTTTTTGGCTACACCTTC.

The chain is built from TRBV15 and TRBJ1-3, with D uncertain. Per germline, CDR1 LNHNV and CDR2 YYDKDF (reference sequence). V was pared by 2 bases and J by 0 bases, with 5 bases between. The CDR3 extends over 14 amino acids. The CDR3 loop is CATSRTSSGNTIYF. Written as DNA, the CDR3 is TGTGCCACCAGCAGAACCAGCTCTGGAAACACCATATATTTT.

In DNA form, the CDR3 reads TGTGCCAGCAGTACAGGGCCCCACGAGCAGTACTTC. This codes for CASSTGPHEQYF. J is TRBJ2-7 and V is TRBV27; weak D call: TRBD1 (6 bases). The V and J ends lost 5 bases and 5 bases respectively, with 10 bases between them. This CDR3 has 12 amino acids. Germline CDR1 is MNHEY and CDR2 is SMNVEV (reference sequence).

The gene calls are TRBV5-6 and TRBJ2-7; a weak D match, TRBD2 (5 bases). V was clipped by 0 bases and J by 4 bases, with 11 bases between them. CDR3 length: 14 amino acids. Germline V CDR1 and CDR2: SGHDT, YYEEEE. The CDR3 DNA sequence: TGTGCCAGCAGCTTGGCCCCAACTAGTTACGAGCAGTACTTC. Its protein product is CASSLAPTSYEQYF.

The chain carries TRBV28 and TRBJ2-7, with D perhaps being TRBD1 or TRBD2 (5 bases each). Trimming removed 1 base at V and 4 bases at J, with 14 bases between. The germline V gene encodes CDR1 MDHEN and CDR2 SYDVKM. The CDR3 is 15 amino acids. For the CDR3, the DNA is TGTGCCAGCAGTTTATCTGATGGGACGTATTACGAGCAGTACTTC. Translated: CASSLSDGTYYEQYF. Full variable domain (remainder filled in from reference TRBV28 and TRBJ2-7): DVKVTQSSRYLVKRTGEKVFLECVQDMDHENMFWYRQDPGLGLRLIYFSYDVKMKEKGDIPEGYSVSREKKERFSLILESASTNQTSMYLCASSLSDGTYYEQYFGPGTRLTVT.

The rearrangement uses TRBV11-2 and TRBJ1-1; no reliable D call. CDR3 length: 13 amino acids. Between the trimmed V and J ends, which lost 3 bases and 0 bases, there was a span of 5 bases. The germline V gene encodes CDR1 SGHAT and CDR2 FQNNGV. In nucleotides, the CDR3 is TGTGCCAGCAGCTTCAGAATGAACACTGAAGCTTTCTTT. It encodes CASSFRMNTEAFF.

This clone was picked up one time. This sequence joins TRBV11-2 and TRBJ2-2; D is ambiguous. Germline V gene lookup returns CDR1 SGHAT and CDR2 FQNNGV. Trimming removed 1 base from V and 3 bases from J, with 9 bases in between. The CDR3 is made up of 15 amino acids. CDR3 sequence (DNA): TGTGCCAGCAGCTTAGGACCAGATTACACCGGGGAGCTGTTTTTT. Residues: CASSLGPDYTGELFF.

The chain uses TRBV10-3 and TRBJ2-5; 10 nucleotides align to TRBD2. V trimming: 11 bases; J trimming: 5 bases; junction bases outside the gene matches: 8. This CDR3 comprises 13 residues. Per the germline V gene, CDR1 is ENHRY and CDR2 is SYGVKD. The CDR3 sequence is CASKPAGGETQYF. In DNA form, the CDR3 reads TGTGCCTCGAAGCCAGCGGGAGGGGAGACCCAGTACTTC.

The gene calls are TRBV24-1 and TRBJ1-2; no clear D. Trimming stripped 9 bases from V and 2 bases from J, with 9 bases between. This CDR3 contains 12 residues. Germline lookup yields CDR1 KGHDR and CDR2 SFDVKD. This chain's CDR3 is CATSEANYGYTF. In nucleotides, the CDR3 is TGTGCCACCTCTGAGGCGAACTATGGCTACACCTTC.

The rearrangement joins TRBV9 to TRBJ1-1; D may be TRBD1 (5 bases). This CDR3 region has 17 residues. The germline gives CDR1 SGDLS, CDR2 YYNGEE. Trimming took off 4 bases at V and 1 base at J, with 20 bases between the two ends. CDR3 DNA sequence: TGTGCCAGCAGCCCCTCGGGGAGGGGATTCGGGAACACTGAAGCTTTCTTT. Translated, it gives CASSPSGRGFGNTEAFF.

V gene TRBV6-1 combines with J gene TRBJ2-7; no firm D call. Trimming pared 2 bases from V and 0 bases from J, leaving 11 bases between. The CDR3 is 15 amino acids. Per germline, CDR1 MNHNS and CDR2 SASEGT. CDR3 nucleotide sequence: TGTGCCAGCAGTGAAACGTGGCGACGCTCCTACGAGCAGTACTTC. Its translation is CASSETWRRSYEQYF.